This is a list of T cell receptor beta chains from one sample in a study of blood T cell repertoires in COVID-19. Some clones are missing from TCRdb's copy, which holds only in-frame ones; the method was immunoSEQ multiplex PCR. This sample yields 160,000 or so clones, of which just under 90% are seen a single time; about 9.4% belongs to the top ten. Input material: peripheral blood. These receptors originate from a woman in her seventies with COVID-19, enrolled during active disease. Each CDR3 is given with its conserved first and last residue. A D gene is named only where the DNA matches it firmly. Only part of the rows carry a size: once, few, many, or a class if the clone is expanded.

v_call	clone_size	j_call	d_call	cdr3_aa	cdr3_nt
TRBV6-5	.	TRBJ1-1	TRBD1	CASSYGTVIAATEAFF	TGTGCCAGCAGTTACGGGACAGTCATAGCGGCCACTGAAGCTTTCTTT
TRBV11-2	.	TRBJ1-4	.	CASSIGSEKLFF	TGTGCCAGCAGCATTGGGAGCGAAAAACTGTTTTTT
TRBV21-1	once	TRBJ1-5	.	CASSLNGWENSNQPQHF	TGTGCCAGCAGCCTAAACGGATGGGAGAATAGCAATCAGCCCCAGCATTTT
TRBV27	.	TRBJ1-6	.	CASSSGLLTNSPLHF	TGTGCCAGCAGTTCAGGACTGCTAACTAATTCACCCCTCCACTTT
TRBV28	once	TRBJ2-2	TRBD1	CASSSFDRGGNTGELFF	TGTGCCAGCAGTTCATTCGACAGGGGGGGGAACACCGGGGAGCTGTTTTTT
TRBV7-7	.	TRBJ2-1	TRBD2	CASSSGTSSSPAYNEQFF	TGTGCCAGCAGCTCAGGGACTAGCTCTAGTCCCGCCTACAATGAGCAGTTCTTC
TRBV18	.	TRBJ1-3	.	CASSPLQYNSGNTIYF	TGTGCCAGCTCACCACTACAGTACAACTCTGGAAACACCATATATTTT
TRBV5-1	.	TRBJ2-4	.	CASSTTGDSKNIQYF	TGCGCCAGCAGCACCACAGGGGACTCCAAAAACATTCAGTACTTC
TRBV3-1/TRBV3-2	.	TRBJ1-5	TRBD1	CASSPDRGDQPQHF	TGTGCCAGCAGCCCCGACAGGGGAGATCAGCCCCAGCATTTT
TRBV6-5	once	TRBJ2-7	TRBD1	CASSRTGSSYEQYF	TGTGCCAGCAGCCGGACAGGGAGTTCCTACGAGCAGTACTTC
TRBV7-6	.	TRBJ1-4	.	CASSRSRINEKLFF	TGTGCCAGCAGCCGCAGCAGGATTAATGAAAAACTGTTTTTT
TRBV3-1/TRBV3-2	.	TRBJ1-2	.	CASSQEHRSYGYTF	TGTGCCAGCAGCCAAGAGCACAGGTCCTATGGCTACACCTTC
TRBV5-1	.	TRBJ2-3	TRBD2	CASSGRAGGPTDTQYF	TGCGCCAGCAGCGGTCGAGCGGGGGGCCCCACAGATACGCAGTATTTT
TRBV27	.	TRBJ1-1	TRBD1	CASGRDRRNTEAFF	TGTGCCAGCGGTCGGGACAGGAGGAACACTGAAGCTTTCTTT
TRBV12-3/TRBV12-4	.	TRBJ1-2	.	CASIMGAGDGYTF	TGTGCCAGCATTATGGGTGCAGGGGATGGCTACACCTTC
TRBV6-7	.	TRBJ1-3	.	CASSYERSGNTIYF	TGTGCCAGCAGTTACGAGCGCTCTGGAAACACCATATATTTT
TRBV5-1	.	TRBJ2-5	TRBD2	CASSLEAGAPETQYF	TGCGCCAGCAGCTTGGAAGCGGGGGCACCGGAGACCCAGTACTTC